The present TCR beta chain was sequenced within a study of T cell changes during pregnancy in multiple sclerosis. Profiling relied on immunoSEQ multiplex PCR, and the TCRdb table lists in-frame clones only, not all of them. The data hold approximately 35,000 clones, with about 91% observed a single time. The CDR3 consists of 15 residues. J was trimmed by 0 bases and V by 3 bases; bases with no gene match: 3. Germline V gene sequence: CDR1 LNHDA, CDR2 SQIVND (reference sequence). The sample here was CD4+ T cells from peripheral blood mononuclear cells, taken in the third trimester of pregnancy. The clonotype originates from a female donor in good health, enrolled as a control in a pregnancy study. V gene TRBV19 combines with J gene TRBJ2-7, with 9 nucleotides matching TRBD1. CDR3 loop: CASSIGTGSSYEQYF. The CDR3 DNA reads as TGTGCCAGTAGTATCGGGACAGGGAGCTCCTACGAGCAGTACTTC.